This TCR beta chain was observed in a study of T cells in Graves' hyperthyroidism and ophthalmopathy. Across the whole study: At the time of initial diagnosis and before any treatment, peripheral blood was collected.

Amplification of TCR beta CDR3 regions used RNA as the template. HTBI primers were used for first-round RT-PCR of the TCR CDR3. Each CDR3 protein is one row after TCRdb ran MiXCR on the multiplex PCR reads. The sample has about 840,000 distinct CDR3 sequences, approximately 40% seen once. The CDR3 loop spans 13 amino acids. Germline V gives CDR1 PRHDT, CDR2 FYEKMQ (reference sequence). The V end lost 3 bases, the J end lost 1 base, and 7 bases lay between the germline ends. Many counts were recorded for this clonotype. It was 8 to 10 ml of fresh peripheral blood that supplied the PBMCs. The sequenced sample consisted of blood. The sequence came from a man between 18 and 29 years old with Graves' hyperthyroidism. The V and J genes are TRBV13 and TRBJ2-7; unclear D gene. The CDR3 sequence is CASSFRQSYEQYF. CDR3 in DNA: TGTGCCAGCAGCTTTCGACAATCCTACGAGCAGTACTTC.